This T cell receptor (beta chain) was profiled in a study of T-cell reconstitution after alpha-beta-depleted transplantation in children. Note on this clonotype: One junction end does not reproduce the germline sequence, and a read error may be involved.

Preparing the TCRbeta library involved the use of unique molecular identifiers. From the PCR reads, TCRdb called clonotypes with MiXCR, one entry per CDR3 protein. The sample holds hundreds of thousands of distinct CDR3 sequences; about 15% are singletons and the top ten take about 1.1%. This CDR3 has 16 residues. CDR1 is SEHNR, CDR2 FQNEAQ, per germline (reference sequence). V usage is TRBV7-9 and J usage is TRBJ2-1, with 15 bases matching TRBD2. The starting material was PBMCs from the stem cell graft donor, obtained from the stem cell graft. This TCR came from a human donor who donated a stem cell graft to a child with acute myeloid leukemia. In nucleotides, the CDR3 is TGTGCCAGCACCTTATTCGGACTAGCGGGGGGGCATGAGCAGTTCTTC. Amino acid sequence: CASTLFGLAGGHEQFF.